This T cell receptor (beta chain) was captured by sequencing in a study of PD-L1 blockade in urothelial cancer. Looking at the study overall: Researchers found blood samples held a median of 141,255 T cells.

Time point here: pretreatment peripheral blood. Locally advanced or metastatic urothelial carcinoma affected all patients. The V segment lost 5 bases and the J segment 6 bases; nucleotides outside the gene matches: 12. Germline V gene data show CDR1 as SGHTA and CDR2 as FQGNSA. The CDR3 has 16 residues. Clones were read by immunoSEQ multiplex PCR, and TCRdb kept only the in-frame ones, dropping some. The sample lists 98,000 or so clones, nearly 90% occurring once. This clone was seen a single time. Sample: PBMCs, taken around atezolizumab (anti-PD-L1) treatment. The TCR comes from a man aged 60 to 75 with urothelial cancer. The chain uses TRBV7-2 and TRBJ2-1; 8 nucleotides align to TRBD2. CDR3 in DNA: TGTGCCAGCAGCCCACTCTGGGGCGGGAGGTTCAATGAGCAGTTCTTC. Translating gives CASSPLWGGRFNEQFF. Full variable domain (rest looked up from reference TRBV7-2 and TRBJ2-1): GAGVSQSPSNKVTEKGKDVELRCDPISGHTALYWYRQSLGQGLEFLIYFQGNSAPDKSGLPSDRFSAERTGGSVSTLTIQRTQQEDSAVYLCASSPLWGGRFNEQFFGPGTRLTVL.